The 5 T cell receptor beta chains presented below share a single source sample, sequenced in a study of CD8+ T cells in alopecia areata. cDNA serving as the sequencing template came from extracted, reverse transcribed RNA. Some clones are missing from TCRdb's copy, which holds only in-frame ones; the method was immunoSEQ multiplex PCR. The sample yields under 350,000 clones, roughly 50% seen once. The treatment is: oral pan-JAK inhibitor, 5-10 mg twice daily. The material was CD4+ T cells sorted from blood, obtained at week 24, from a patient treated with tofacitinib. Source of these receptors: a human donor with alopecia areata.

CDR3 DNA sequence: TGTGCCTGGAGTTCCTCCGGGACTACCAGATCACCCCTCCACTTT. Encoded protein: CAWSSSGTTRSPLHF. J is TRBJ1-6 and V is TRBV30; D might be TRBD1 (5 bases). Germline lookup yields CDR1 GTSNPN and CDR2 SVGIG (reference sequence). Deletions cut 2 bases from V and 10 bases from J, with 18 bases between. The CDR3 has 15 residues.

The chain carries TRBV7-9 and TRBJ1-2; D is undetermined. V was shortened by 5 bases and J by 8 bases, with 18 bases between the two germline ends. This CDR3 spans 14 amino acids. Germline V lookup: CDR1 SEHNR, CDR2 FQNEAQ (reference sequence). The CDR3 DNA reads as TGTGCCAGCAGCATCAAGGCCCGGACCGGCGGCTACACCTTC. Its protein is CASSIKARTGGYTF.

The rearrangement uses TRBV30 and TRBJ1-1; D gene unclear. The CDR3 runs to 11 residues. V dropped 3 bases and J dropped 8 bases, with 10 bases sitting between them. Germline V CDR1 and CDR2: GTSNPN, SVGIG (reference sequence). The CDR3 DNA follows: TGTGCCTGGAGCCCCGCGAGGGAAGCTTTCTTT. Encoded protein: CAWSPAREAFF.

This chain connects TRBV2 to TRBJ1-2; D might be TRBD1 (6 bases). Germline V lookup: CDR1 SNHLY, CDR2 FYNNEI. The CDR3 length is 12 residues. V lost 10 bases, J lost 2 bases, and 11 bases lay in between. CDR3 sequence (DNA): TGTGCCACTGCGGGACAAAACTATGGCTACACCTTC. Translating gives CATAGQNYGYTF.

The chain has TRBV29-1 and TRBJ1-2, with D unresolved. CDR3 length: 11 amino acids. From germline, CDR1 is SQVTM and CDR2 ANQGSEA. The germline V and J ends were trimmed by 7 bases and 3 bases, with 9 bases remaining between them. CDR3 protein: CSGSNYYGYTF. CDR3 coding DNA: TGCAGCGGGTCGAACTACTATGGCTACACCTTC.